This T cell receptor beta chain derives from a study of T-cell memory formation after mild COVID-19. MiXCR, applied by TCRdb to the 5' RACE reads, yields one record per CDR3 protein. The sample contains just under 550,000 distinct CDR3 sequences, roughly 22% of which appear only once. CDR1 and CDR2 from the germline V gene are DFQATT and SNEGSKA (reference sequence). The CDR3 length is 12 residues. The V and J ends lost 7 bases and 6 bases respectively, with 15 bases between them. The J gene is TRBJ1-2, the V gene TRBV20-1; D gene unclear. Sequenced: PBMCs or a T cell subset sorted from them (not recorded which). This TCR was recovered from an adult woman who had mild COVID-19 (a few samples of this study predate the infection). Cell type and time point are not known. The CDR3 DNA sequence: TGCAGTGTATATTGGGCGCGGGATGGCTACACCTTC. This encodes CSVYWARDGYTF.